These 28 T cell receptor beta chains were sequenced from one sample in a study of T cell responses to AZD1222 COVID-19 vaccine. Assay used: immunoSEQ multiplex PCR; TCRdb lists only in-frame clones, some missing. The profile shows more than 100,000 clones, approximately 92% of them singletons. The specimen was peripheral blood, collected 28 days after the second AZD1222 dose. The receptors originated from an adult who received the AZD1222 COVID-19 vaccine.

The chain has TRBV20-1 and TRBJ1-1; a weak D match, TRBD1 (5 bases). Germline V lookup: CDR1 DFQATT, CDR2 SNEGSKA (reference sequence). This CDR3 is 10 amino acids long. V dropped 7 bases and J dropped 5 bases, with 8 bases sitting between them. CDR3: CSVQGTEAFF. The CDR3 nucleotides are TGCAGTGTTCAGGGAACTGAAGCTTTCTTT.

The CDR3 loop reads CASHETGDTGELFF. The CDR3 nucleotides are TGTGCCAGCCACGAGACCGGAGACACCGGGGAGCTGTTTTTT. The chain is built from TRBV11-3 and TRBJ2-2; D gene uncertain. Trimming cost V 8 bases and J 3 bases, with 13 bases left between them. This CDR3 region has 14 residues. Germline V gene sequence: CDR1 SGHNT, CDR2 YENEEA.

The J gene is TRBJ2-7, the V gene TRBV6-5; 9 positions agree with TRBD1. The V segment lost 4 bases and the J segment 2 bases; nucleotides outside the gene matches: 3. From germline, CDR1 is MNHEY and CDR2 SVGAGI. The CDR3 has 14 amino acids. The chain's CDR3 is CASSLGTGPYEQYV. The CDR3 nucleotides are TGTGCCAGCAGTTTGGGGACAGGGCCCTACGAGCAGTACGTC.

The genes are TRBV2 and TRBJ1-4; 9 positions match TRBD1. In germline, CDR1 is SNHLY, CDR2 FYNNEI. The CDR3 consists of 14 residues. V gave up 4 bases and J gave up 6 bases; unmatched junction bases: 3. In nucleotides, the CDR3 is TGTGCCAGCAGTGCACAGGGGGCTGATGAAAAACTGTTTTTT. Amino acids: CASSAQGADEKLFF.

V is TRBV19 and J is TRBJ1-1; D call uncertain. This CDR3 region has 14 residues. Germline-derived CDR1 and CDR2 are LNHDA and SQIVND (reference sequence). The V and J ends lost 7 bases and 3 bases respectively, with 15 bases between them. The CDR3 sequence is CASTTFVGDTEAFF. The DNA of the CDR3 is TGTGCCAGTACTACTTTCGTCGGAGACACTGAAGCTTTCTTT. The full variable domain, its missing parts supplied by reference TRBV19 and TRBJ1-1, is DGGITQSPKYLFRKEGQNVTLSCEQNLNHDAMYWYRQDPGQGLRLIYYSQIVNDFQKGDIAEGYSVSREKKESFPLTVTSAQKNPTAFYLCASTTFVGDTEAFFGQGTRLTVV.

The chain couples TRBV19 to TRBJ2-1; 9 bases line up with TRBD1. The V segment lost 3 bases and the J segment 2 bases; nucleotides outside the gene matches: 8. The CDR3 extends over 17 amino acids. Germline V gives CDR1 LNHDA, CDR2 SQIVND (reference sequence). The CDR3 bases are TGTGCCAGTAGTATGGGAACCGGGACAGGGCCCTACAATGAGCAGTTCTTC. Amino acids: CASSMGTGTGPYNEQFF.

The chain recombines TRBV10-1 with TRBJ1-5, with D possibly being TRBD1 (6 bases). This CDR3 has 16 residues. V dropped 7 bases and J dropped 5 bases, with 21 bases sitting between them. The V gene's germline CDR1 is WNHNN and CDR2 SYGVQD (reference sequence). The CDR3 is CASKRDGGLSDQPQHF. The CDR3 region has the DNA TGCGCCAGCAAAAGGGACGGGGGGCTTTCGGATCAGCCCCAGCATTTT.

This rearrangement joins TRBV7-9 to TRBJ2-5, with D perhaps TRBD1 or TRBD2 (6 bases each). CDR1 is SEHNR and CDR2 is FQNEAQ in the germline V gene (reference sequence). CDR3 size: 14 residues. The V end was cut by 1 base, the J end by 4 bases, with 10 bases between. The CDR3 reads CASSLEGGGETQYF. The CDR3 DNA reads as TGTGCCAGCAGCTTAGAGGGGGGAGGAGAGACCCAGTACTTC.

The chain has TRBV5-4 and TRBJ1-4, with 9 bases aligning to TRBD1. Germline V gene data show CDR1 as SGHNT and CDR2 as YYREEE (reference sequence). The CDR3 runs to 14 residues. J lost 7 bases, V lost 4 bases, and 5 bases had no gene match. This CDR3 reads CASSPQGAGEKLFF. In nucleotides, the CDR3 is TGTGCCAGCAGCCCACAGGGGGCGGGTGAAAAACTGTTTTTT. Combining the CDR3 with reference TRBV5-4 and TRBJ1-4 gives the whole variable domain ETGVTQSPTHLIKTRGQQVTLRCSSQSGHNTVSWYQQALGQGPQFIFQYYREEENGRGNFPPRFSGLQFPNYSSELNVNALELDDSALYLCASSPQGAGEKLFFGSGTQLSVL.

This clone was counted once. Written as DNA, the CDR3 is TGTGCCAGCAGTTTGTCGGCTTATAACACCATATATTTT. It yields the protein CASSLSAYNTIYF. The genes are TRBV28 and TRBJ1-3, with D hard to call. Germline CDR1 MDHEN, CDR2 SYDVKM. Trimming took 3 bases from V and 7 from J, leaving 10 bases between them. CDR3 length: 13 amino acids.

This clone was detected only a few times. The CDR3 DNA reads TGTGCCAGCAGTGATAGCAGGTGGGACACCGGGGAGCTGTTTTTT. This encodes CASSDSRWDTGELFF. The chain has TRBV2 and TRBJ2-2; unclear D gene. This CDR3 is 15 amino acids long. The germline CDR1 and CDR2 sequences are SNHLY and FYNNEI. The germline V and J ends were trimmed by 3 bases and 3 bases, with 11 bases remaining between them.

The genes are TRBV3-1 (or the pseudogene TRBV3-2) and TRBJ2-5, with 8 bases fitting TRBD2. Germline CDR1 is LGHDT and CDR2 is YNNKEL (reference sequence). V shed 2 bases and J 7 bases; nucleotides not matched to a gene: 9. This CDR3 contains 15 residues. The CDR3: CASSQTTSGERTQYF. CDR3 sequence (DNA): TGTGCCAGCAGCCAAACTACTAGCGGCGAGCGGACCCAGTACTTC.

This rearrangement joins TRBV19 to TRBJ2-3; tentatively, D is TRBD1 or TRBD2 (5 bases each). Trimming removed 4 bases from V and 0 bases from J, with 11 bases in between. This CDR3 is built from 15 residues. CDR1 and CDR2 from the germline V gene are LNHDA and SQIVND (reference sequence). CDR3 nucleotides: TGTGCCAGTAGTACGGGGCGTACTAGCACAGATACGCAGTATTTT. Its protein is CASSTGRTSTDTQYF.

The V gene is TRBV25-1, the J gene TRBJ1-5, with D perhaps matching TRBD1 (5 bases). The V gene lost 0 bases and the J gene lost 3 bases, with 9 bases spanning the gap. The CDR3 is 15 residues long. Germline V gene data show CDR1 as MGHDK and CDR2 as SYGVNS. CDR3 region: CASSEYAGNNQPQHF. The CDR3 coding sequence is TGTGCCAGCAGTGAATATGCAGGGAACAATCAGCCCCAGCATTTT.

The rearrangement links TRBV7-9 to TRBJ1-2; no reliable D call. Germline lookup yields CDR1 SEHNR and CDR2 FQNEAQ (reference sequence). CDR3 length: 13 residues. V shed 1 base and J shed 4 bases, with 7 bases lying between them. The CDR3 DNA sequence: TGTGCCAGCAGCTTAGAGAGTTTCTATGGCTACACCTTC. The encoded protein is CASSLESFYGYTF. Drawing the rest from reference TRBV7-9 and TRBJ1-2, the complete variable domain is DTGVSQNPRHKITKRGQNVTFRCDPISEHNRLYWYRQTLGQGPEFLTYFQNEAQLEKSRLLSDRFSAERPKGSFSTLEIQRTEQGDSAMYLCASSLESFYGYTFGSGTRLTVV.

The chain recombines TRBV7-2 with TRBJ1-2, with 8 bases that match TRBD1. The CDR3 extends over 15 amino acids. The trim removed 5 bases at V and 0 bases at J, leaving 5 bases unmatched. Germline loops: CDR1 SGHTA, CDR2 FQGNSA. The CDR3 region has the DNA TGTGCCAGCAGCCCATGGACAGGGACTAACTATGGCTACACCTTC. Protein: CASSPWTGTNYGYTF.

The chain joins TRBV7-9 to TRBJ2-1, with 11 bases fitting TRBD1. The CDR3 contains 16 residues. The junction had 8 bases not matched to a gene; V was cut back by 7 bases and J by 3 bases. Germline loops: CDR1 SEHNR, CDR2 FQNEAQ (reference sequence). CDR3 bases: TGTGCCAGCATCCCGTTAGGGACAGGGGGCTACAATGAGCAGTTCTTC. Its protein is CASIPLGTGGYNEQFF.

This chain links TRBV6-5 with TRBJ1-6; 12 bases match TRBD1. V shed 5 bases and J 10 bases; nucleotides not matched to a gene: 6. The germline V gene has CDR1 MNHEY and CDR2 SVGAGI. The length of the CDR3 is 15 residues. DNA for the CDR3: TGTGCCAGCAGTAGGGAGGGGACAGGGGGCTCACCCCTCCACTTT. Translating it yields CASSREGTGGSPLHF.

The chain links TRBV27 to TRBJ2-3; 8 bases agree with TRBD2. Germline CDR1 and CDR2: MNHEY and SMNVEV (reference sequence). The CDR3 runs to 16 residues. With 6 bases clipped from V and 4 bases from J, the junction kept 12 bases outside the gene matches. Here the CDR3 DNA reads TGTGCCAGCAGCCCCTGGGGGGCGGGGGGAGCAGATACGCAGTATTTT. This gives the protein CASSPWGAGGADTQYF.

V is TRBV11-2 and J is TRBJ1-1; 7 bases are a match to TRBD1. V lost 4 bases, J lost 2 bases, and 10 bases stayed unmatched. CDR3 length equals 16 residues. Germline V gives CDR1 SGHAT, CDR2 FQNNGV. CDR3: CASSSAHQGGNTEAFF. The CDR3 DNA reads as TGTGCCAGCAGCTCAGCCCACCAGGGGGGAAACACTGAAGCTTTCTTT. Based on the CDR3 plus reference TRBV11-2 and TRBJ1-1, the full variable domain is EAGVAQSPRYKIIEKRQSVAFWCNPISGHATLYWYQQILGQGPKLLIQFQNNGVVDDSQLPKDRFSAERLKGVDSTLKIQPAKLEDSAVYLCASSSAHQGGNTEAFFGQGTRLTVV.

The V call is TRBV6-5, the J call TRBJ1-5, with 7 bases identical to TRBD1. This CDR3 contains 13 residues. Germline V gives CDR1 MNHEY, CDR2 SVGAGI. V shed 6 bases, J shed 7 bases, and the junction held 6 bases outside the gene matches. The CDR3 region has the DNA TGTGCCAGCAGCGACAGGGAATTGCAGCCCCAGCATTTT. It specifies CASSDRELQPQHF.

The V gene is TRBV7-9, the J gene TRBJ2-1; TRBD2 might be the D (7 bases). Germline assignment: CDR1 SEHNR and CDR2 FQNEAQ (reference sequence). The ends were cut back, 10 bases at V and 5 bases at J, with 18 bases in the middle. The length of the CDR3 is 14 residues. CDR3 sequence (DNA): TGTGCCACCCGGGGGGCTAGCGACCACAATGAGCAGTTCTTC. It specifies CATRGASDHNEQFF.

The rearrangement joins TRBV3-1 (or the pseudogene TRBV3-2) to TRBJ2-1; D is ambiguous. The CDR3 spans 15 residues. Germline V gene sequence: CDR1 LGHDT, CDR2 YNNKEL (reference sequence). Deletions cut 0 bases from V and 3 bases from J, with 9 bases between. The CDR3 is CASSQDTRSYNEQFF. Here the CDR3 DNA reads TGTGCCAGCAGCCAAGATACGAGGAGCTACAATGAGCAGTTCTTC.

The chain employs TRBV3-1 (or the pseudogene TRBV3-2) and TRBJ1-2; 7 bases agree with TRBD1. Germline V gene sequence: CDR1 LGHDT, CDR2 YNNKEL (reference sequence). The CDR3 consists of 15 residues. V lost 7 bases and J lost 0; bases outside the gene matches: 8. The CDR3 loop reads CASTQGGTANYGYTF. In DNA form, the CDR3 reads TGTGCCAGCACTCAGGGGGGTACCGCTAACTATGGCTACACCTTC.

J is TRBJ1-2 and V is TRBV12-3 or TRBV12-4; D not certain. Trimming stripped 2 bases from V and 6 bases from J, with 10 bases between. The CDR3 consists of 13 residues. The CDR3 bases are TGTGCCAGCAGTTTATCAGGTCCGGATGGCTACACCTTC. Translation gives CASSLSGPDGYTF.

The V gene is TRBV5-1, the J gene TRBJ2-7; D not resolved. This CDR3 has 10 residues. Germline lookup yields CDR1 SGHRS and CDR2 YFSETQ. V lost 8 bases and J 11 bases, leaving 14 bases between the germline ends. As DNA, the CDR3 is TGCGCCAGACCCACACCGGCCGAGTACGTC. This codes for CARPTPAEYV.

This chain uses TRBV29-1 with TRBJ2-2, with TRBD1 matching 8 bases. Trimming cost V 6 bases and J 1 base; bases outside gene matches: 1. The CDR3 has 13 residues. The V gene's germline CDR1 is SQVTM and CDR2 ANQGSEA. CDR3 loop: CSVGQGNTGELFF. The CDR3, as DNA: TGCAGCGTAGGACAGGGGAACACCGGGGAGCTGTTTTTT.

The chain employs TRBV4-3 and TRBJ2-7, with a weak D call TRBD2 (5 bases). Germline CDR1 is LGHNA and CDR2 is YSLEER. Trimming pared 3 bases from V and 0 bases from J, leaving 15 bases between. This CDR3 is built from 16 residues. CDR3 nucleotide sequence: TGCGCCAGCAGCCAGACCGGCCGGGAAAACTCCTACGAGCAGTACGTC. Amino acids: CASSQTGRENSYEQYV.